Each of the 12 T cell receptor beta chains below was sequenced from the same sample in a study. A single record per CDR3 protein comes from TCRdb applying MiXCR to the RT-PCR reads. The sample shows about 700,000 distinct CDR3 sequences, 14% of them seen only once. The sample consisted of memory CD4+ T cells from blood. Receptors originate from a female donor in good health, serving as a healthy control.

This clonotype appeared a single time. The V gene is TRBV5-1, the J gene TRBJ2-2; tentative D call: TRBD1 (6 bases). In germline, CDR1 is SGHRS, CDR2 YFSETQ. V lost 6 bases and J lost 3, with 15 bases in between. This CDR3 comprises 15 residues. The CDR3 sequence: CASKTGSVDTGELFF. For the CDR3, the DNA is TGCGCCAGCAAAACAGGGTCGGTGGACACCGGGGAGCTGTTTTTT.

This clonotype was counted at least ten times. This chain connects TRBV12-3 or TRBV12-4 to TRBJ2-1; possible D gene TRBD2, 6 bases. This CDR3 spans 14 amino acids. Trimming removed 4 bases at V and 4 bases at J, with 11 bases between. The CDR3 coding sequence is TGTGCCAGCAGTTCCCTAGCGAATTACAATGAGCAGTTCTTC. This gives the protein CASSSLANYNEQFF.

This clonotype has just a few counts. This is likely a read error, given that the CDR3 carries no conserved phenylalanine or tryptophan at its end. The gene calls are TRBV6-5 and TRBJ2-6; D is perhaps TRBD1 (6 bases). Trimming left V 4 bases short and J 0 bases short, with 13 bases between. The CDR3 sequence is 17 residues long. The V gene's germline CDR1 is MNHEY and CDR2 SVGAGI. DNA of the CDR3: TGTGCCAGCAGTTCTATATCAGGGGACTCTGGGGCCAACGTCCTGACTTGC. Protein sequence: CASSSISGDSGANVLTC.

The chain carries TRBV30 and TRBJ1-5; D gene uncertain. CDR3 length: 14 residues. Trimming left V 1 base short and J 0 bases short, with 7 bases between. Germline CDR1 GTSNPN, CDR2 SVGIG (reference sequence). The CDR3 bases are TGTGCCTGGAGTGAAGTGAATAGCAATCAGCCCCAGCATTTT. It codes for CAWSEVNSNQPQHF.

This chain joins TRBV5-1 and TRBJ1-2; 7 bases agree with TRBD1. The trim removed 4 bases at V and 0 bases at J, leaving 12 bases unmatched. The CDR3 covers 17 residues. Germline V gene sequence: CDR1 SGHRS, CDR2 YFSETQ. CDR3 DNA sequence: TGCGCCAGCAGCCCCCCGAACAGGGGAGAACCTAACTATGGCTACACCTTC. As protein: CASSPPNRGEPNYGYTF. Using reference TRBV5-1 and TRBJ1-2 for the parts outside the CDR3, the full variable domain is KAGVTQTPRYLIKTRGQQVTLSCSPISGHRSVSWYQQTPGQGLQFLFEYFSETQRNKGNFPGRFSGRQFSNSRSEMNVSTLELGDSALYLCASSPPNRGEPNYGYTFGSGTRLTVV.

This clonotype was counted only a few times. This chain connects TRBV20-1 to TRBJ2-1; 12 bases are a match to TRBD2. The germline CDR1 and CDR2 sequences are DFQATT and SNEGSKA (reference sequence). The CDR3 contains 17 residues. V lost 6 bases to trimming and J lost 4 bases; unmatched junction nucleotides: 13. The CDR3 nucleotides read TGCAGTGCCACTCCGGCTAGCGGGGGGGCCGCGTACAATGAGCAGTTCTTC. Its protein product is CSATPASGGAAYNEQFF.

The chain uses TRBV7-9 and TRBJ2-1; 8 bases are a match to TRBD2. CDR3 size: 14 residues. Germline V gene lookup returns CDR1 SEHNR and CDR2 FQNEAQ (reference sequence). V lost 0 bases to trimming and J lost 6 bases; unmatched junction nucleotides: 1. In DNA, the CDR3 is TGTGCCAGCAGCTTAGCGGGACTAGTCAATGAGCAGTTCTTC. Translated: CASSLAGLVNEQFF.

Ten or more counts support this clonotype. The rearrangement uses TRBV29-1 and TRBJ2-3; no definite D call. The CDR3 runs 14 residues. Trimming stripped 5 bases from V and 0 bases from J, with 12 bases between. Germline V gene lookup returns CDR1 SQVTM and CDR2 ANQGSEA. The CDR3 sequence: CSVRRLTSTDTQYF. The CDR3 DNA sequence: TGCAGCGTTCGGAGATTAACTAGCACAGATACGCAGTATTTT.

The chain uses TRBV30 and TRBJ2-1, with D unclear. This CDR3 has 12 residues. Per the germline V gene, CDR1 is GTSNPN and CDR2 is SVGIG (reference sequence). Trimming stripped 0 bases from V and 9 bases from J, with 9 bases between. In DNA, the CDR3 is TGTGCCTGGAGTGTACAAGGCGGTGAGCAGTTCTTC. Translating it yields CAWSVQGGEQFF.

This clonotype was seen a few times. The J gene is TRBJ2-5, the V gene TRBV7-9; TRBD2 matches at 8 bases. Per the germline V gene, CDR1 is SEHNR and CDR2 is FQNEAQ (reference sequence). V gave up 5 bases and J gave up 2 bases; unmatched junction bases: 16. The CDR3 is made up of 18 amino acids. The CDR3: CASSLTRGGDPYQETQYF. CDR3 DNA: TGTGCCAGCAGCCTGACCCGGGGGGGCGATCCTTATCAAGAGACCCAGTACTTC.

V and J are TRBV7-3 and TRBJ2-2; 9 positions match TRBD2. V was clipped by 0 bases and J by 7 bases; unmatched bases: 9. This CDR3 contains 17 residues. Germline CDR1 SGHTA, CDR2 FQGTGA. The CDR3 nucleotides are TGTGCCAGCAGCTTAACATCCGGCGCGGGAGGGCACGGGGAGCTGTTTTTT. It yields the protein CASSLTSGAGGHGELFF. The variable domain in full, with the rest retrieved from reference TRBV7-3 and TRBJ2-2, is GAGVSQTPSNKVTEKGKYVELRCDPISGHTALYWYRQSLGQGPEFLIYFQGTGAADDSGLPNDRFFAVRPEGSVSTLKIQRTERGDSAVYLCASSLTSGAGGHGELFFGEGSRLTVL.

In its sample, this clonotype was seen a few times. The V and J genes are TRBV28 and TRBJ2-3, with D maybe TRBD1 (6 bases). Trimming took 6 bases from V and 2 from J, leaving 12 bases between them. The CDR3 totals 14 residues. Per germline, CDR1 MDHEN and CDR2 SYDVKM. In DNA, the CDR3 is TGTGCCAGCAGGAGAGGACAGAACACAGATACGCAGTATTTT. This encodes CASRRGQNTDTQYF.